This is a list of T cell receptor beta chains from one sample in a study of regulatory T cells in long-lasting Graves disease. TCRdb re-called the multiplex PCR reads with MiXCR, one entry per CDR3 protein. The sample yields roughly 470,000 distinct CDR3 sequences, 20% to 25% seen once. This material consisted of peripheral blood mononuclear cells (PBMCs), taken when the disease was refractory, from a patient treated with antithyroid drugs. These TCRs come from a female donor with Graves disease. CDR3s include the opening cysteine and the closing phenylalanine or tryptophan. Fields, in order: clone size, J gene, D gene, V gene, CDR3 length, CDR3 DNA, CDR3 protein. D genes are given only for firm matches. Clone size appears in some rows only: once, few, many, or a class for an expanded clone.

size: many
J: TRBJ1-4
D: -
V: TRBV20-1
length: 11
DNA: TGCGCGGAGGGCCGTAATGAAAAACTGTTTTTT
CDR3: CAEGRNEKLFF

size: many
J: TRBJ2-7
D: TRBD1
V: TRBV28
length: 14
DNA: TGTGCCAGCAGTTCGCAGGGGGCTAGGGACGAGCAGTACTTC
CDR3: CASSSQGARDEQYF

size: few
J: TRBJ2-2
D: TRBD2
V: TRBV27
length: 14
DNA: TGTGCCAGTAAGCGGGAAAGCCACGCCGGGGAGCTGTTTTTT
CDR3: CASKRESHAGELFF

size: many
J: TRBJ1-2
D: -
V: TRBV7-8
length: 13
DNA: TGTGCCAGCAGCTTCAGGGAGTATTCTGGCTACACCTTC
CDR3: CASSFREYSGYTF

size: once
J: TRBJ2-1
D: -
V: TRBV12-3/TRBV12-4
length: 15
DNA: TGTGCCAGCAGTTTTGAGGAGAGCTCCTACAATGAGCAGTTCTTC
CDR3: CASSFEESSYNEQFF

size: many
J: TRBJ2-7
D: -
V: TRBV12-3/TRBV12-4
length: 11
DNA: TGTGCCAGCAGAAGAGGCGGCGAGCAGTACTTC
CDR3: CASRRGGEQYF

size: once
J: TRBJ2-3
D: TRBD2
V: TRBV6-2/TRBV6-3
length: 15
DNA: TGTGCCAGCACCGAACTAGCGGGAGTGACAGATACGCAGTATTTT
CDR3: CASTELAGVTDTQYF

size: many
J: TRBJ1-2
D: TRBD1
V: TRBV6-1
length: 14
DNA: TGTGCCAGCTCCTCAATTGGACAGGGGGAGGGCTACACCTTC
CDR3: CASSSIGQGEGYTF

size: -
J: TRBJ2-5
D: TRBD2
V: TRBV20-1
length: 16
DNA: TGCAGTGCTCTGACGGGACTAGCGGGAGTACAAGAGACCCAGTACTTC
CDR3: CSALTGLAGVQETQYF

size: many
J: TRBJ2-2
D: TRBD2
V: TRBV12-3/TRBV12-4
length: 17
DNA: TGTGCCAGCAGTCCCAGGGGGAGGGTAGCGGGAGCCGGGGAGCTGTTTTTT
CDR3: CASSPRGRVAGAGELFF

size: -
J: TRBJ2-2
D: TRBD1
V: TRBV6-2/TRBV6-3
length: 17
DNA: TGTGCCAGCAGTTACTTAACAGGGGCCTCGGGGACCGGGGAGCTGTTTTTT
CDR3: CASSYLTGASGTGELFF

size: few
J: TRBJ1-2
D: -
V: TRBV5-4
length: 14
DNA: TGTGCCAGCAGCTTGGTAGGGTCTGGCTATGGCTACACCTTC
CDR3: CASSLVGSGYGYTF

size: few
J: TRBJ2-2
D: -
V: TRBV18
length: 14
DNA: TGTGCCAGCTCACCCCCTAGGCGGCAATGGGAGCTGTTTTTT
CDR3: CASSPPRRQWELFF

size: -
J: TRBJ2-5
D: -
V: TRBV5-1
length: 14
DNA: TGCGCCAGCAGCTTGGACGACACTAAGGCGGCCCAGTACTTC
CDR3: CASSLDDTKAAQYF

size: many
J: TRBJ1-1
D: -
V: TRBV29-1
length: 10
DNA: TGCAGCGTGGGAGGGACTGAAGCTTTCTTT
CDR3: CSVGGTEAFF

size: -
J: TRBJ1-1
D: -
V: TRBV20-1
length: 15
DNA: TGCAGTGCTAGAGTGGGACACCTGGAGAACACTGAAGCTTTCTTT
CDR3: CSARVGHLENTEAFF

size: -
J: TRBJ2-7
D: TRBD2
V: TRBV20-1
length: 14
DNA: TGCAGTGCTAAGGCGGGAGTAGTCCCCTACGAGCAGTACTTC
CDR3: CSAKAGVVPYEQYF

size: many
J: TRBJ2-7
D: -
V: TRBV12-3/TRBV12-4
length: 12
DNA: TGTGCCAGCAGCCCGACTAGTTCCGAGCAGTACTTC
CDR3: CASSPTSSEQYF

size: -
J: TRBJ2-2
D: -
V: TRBV29-1
length: 13
DNA: TGCAGCGTTGATGGGGGAAACACCGGGGAGCTGTTTTTT
CDR3: CSVDGGNTGELFF

size: many
J: TRBJ1-1
D: -
V: TRBV3-1
length: 14
DNA: TGTGCCAGCAGCCAAGAACCGTCCGTGGGGTCCTCTATCTTT
CDR3: CASSQEPSVGSSIF

size: many
J: TRBJ2-7
D: -
V: TRBV7-9
length: 12
DNA: TGTGCCAGCAGCACCTTAAGCTACGAGCAGTACTTC
CDR3: CASSTLSYEQYF

size: -
J: TRBJ2-2
D: TRBD1
V: TRBV9
length: 18
DNA: TGTGCCAGCAGCGAGAGGGGGTTGGGACAGGGGGCCGGCGGGGAGCTGTTTTTT
CDR3: CASSERGLGQGAGGELFF

size: few
J: TRBJ1-1
D: -
V: TRBV7-9
length: 15
DNA: TGTGCCAGCAGCTTAACGGGTCTTGGGGGCACTGAAGCTTTCTTT
CDR3: CASSLTGLGGTEAFF

size: few
J: TRBJ2-7
D: TRBD1
V: TRBV7-8
length: 16
DNA: TGTGCCAGCAGCAGAAGCGGGACAGGGTATCCCTACGAGCAGTACTTC
CDR3: CASSRSGTGYPYEQYF

size: few
J: TRBJ2-5
D: TRBD2
V: TRBV7-9
length: 14
DNA: TGTGCCAGCAGCGGGGGGGAGCGCGCGGAGACCCAGTACTTC
CDR3: CASSGGERAETQYF

size: many
J: TRBJ1-1
D: -
V: TRBV28
length: 12
DNA: TGTGCCAGCAGTTTGAGAATCACTGAAGCTTTCTTT
CDR3: CASSLRITEAFF

size: few
J: TRBJ2-3
D: TRBD2
V: TRBV5-1
length: 15
DNA: TGCGCCAGCACAACTAGCGGGAGCATTACAGATACGCAGTATTTT
CDR3: CASTTSGSITDTQYF

size: -
J: TRBJ2-7
D: -
V: TRBV5-5
length: 14
DNA: TGTGCCAGCAGCTTGTCTCTAAGCTCCTACGAGCAGTACTTC
CDR3: CASSLSLSSYEQYF

size: many
J: TRBJ1-2
D: -
V: TRBV7-9
length: 13
DNA: TGTGCCAGCAGCTTAGAAGGTCTCCGGGGCTACACCTTC
CDR3: CASSLEGLRGYTF

size: many
J: TRBJ2-7
D: -
V: TRBV28
length: 13
DNA: TGTGCCAGCAGTTTTCCGAGCTCCTACGAGCAGTACTTC
CDR3: CASSFPSSYEQYF

size: -
J: TRBJ2-2
D: -
V: TRBV20-1
length: 16
DNA: TGCAGTGCTAGAGTCTCGGAGCCATCGGGGCACGGGGAGCTGTTTTTT
CDR3: CSARVSEPSGHGELFF

size: many
J: TRBJ2-5
D: TRBD2
V: TRBV6-5
length: 17
DNA: TGTGCCAGCAGTTACGACACTAGCGGGAGACTTCAAGAGACCCAGTACTTC
CDR3: CASSYDTSGRLQETQYF

size: few
J: TRBJ2-1
D: -
V: TRBV27
length: 12
DNA: TGTGCCAGCGGGACGTGGGGGAATGAGCAGTTCTTC
CDR3: CASGTWGNEQFF

size: few
J: TRBJ2-7
D: TRBD2
V: TRBV7-2
length: 17
DNA: TGTGCCAGCAGCTTATCAGCGGGAGGGTTAGTCTCCTACGAGCAGTACTTC
CDR3: CASSLSAGGLVSYEQYF

size: once
J: TRBJ2-2
D: -
V: TRBV24-1
length: 17
DNA: TGTGCCACCAGTGATTTGGGGGGACTGGCGAACACCGGGGAGCTGTTTTTT
CDR3: CATSDLGGLANTGELFF

size: few
J: TRBJ1-1
D: -
V: TRBV7-6
length: 15
DNA: TGTGCCAGCAGCGCTTACAGGGATTTGGACACTGAAGCTTTCTTT
CDR3: CASSAYRDLDTEAFF

size: -
J: TRBJ2-1
D: -
V: TRBV10-3
length: 12
DNA: TGTGCCATCAGTGACAAAGGGGGTGAGCAGTTCTTC
CDR3: CAISDKGGEQFF

size: -
J: TRBJ2-7
D: -
V: TRBV19
length: 12
DNA: TGTGCCAGTAGTATCGGGGAAAGGGAGCAGTACTTC
CDR3: CASSIGEREQYF

size: -
J: TRBJ2-2
D: -
V: TRBV10-3
length: 15
DNA: TGTGCCATCAGAAGGAAACGGGAGAACACCGGGGAGCTGTTTTTT
CDR3: CAIRRKRENTGELFF

size: -
J: TRBJ2-3
D: TRBD1
V: TRBV18
length: 15
DNA: TGTGCCAGCTCACCACCCGGCAGGGGGCTGGATACGCAGTATTTT
CDR3: CASSPPGRGLDTQYF

size: -
J: TRBJ2-1
D: -
V: TRBV30
length: 13
DNA: TGTGCCGCCGAGGTCAGCTCCTACAATGAGCAGTTCTTC
CDR3: CAAEVSSYNEQFF

size: -
J: TRBJ2-1
D: -
V: TRBV11-2
length: 11
DNA: TGTGCCAGCAGCCCAGACCATGAGCAGTTCTTC
CDR3: CASSPDHEQFF

size: -
J: TRBJ1-1
D: -
V: TRBV7-9
length: 15
DNA: TGTGCCAGCAGGAAAGTGGAGCCTAGGGACACTGAAGCTTTCTTT
CDR3: CASRKVEPRDTEAFF

size: few
J: TRBJ2-7
D: TRBD1
V: TRBV6-1
length: 14
DNA: TGTGCCAGCAGTCCGGGACAGGATTTCTACGAGCAGTACTTC
CDR3: CASSPGQDFYEQYF

size: -
J: TRBJ2-2
D: -
V: TRBV3-1
length: 14
DNA: TGTGCCAGCGAGGCCCCGGGGAACACCGGGGAGCTGTTTTTT
CDR3: CASEAPGNTGELFF

size: -
J: TRBJ1-3
D: -
V: TRBV7-6
length: 15
DNA: TGTGCCAGCAGCTTATATGGGGGCCAAATCAACACCATATATTTT
CDR3: CASSLYGGQINTIYF

size: few
J: TRBJ2-7
D: TRBD1
V: TRBV7-6
length: 17
DNA: TGTGCCAGCAGCTTAACCCCAACCCCCGACAGGGGGAACGGGCAGTACTTC
CDR3: CASSLTPTPDRGNGQYF

size: few
J: TRBJ2-5
D: -
V: TRBV20-1
length: 15
DNA: TGCAGTGCCGACCCCGGGACAAATCCCGAGGTTATTCAGTACTTC
CDR3: CSADPGTNPEVIQYF

size: -
J: TRBJ1-5
D: -
V: TRBV20-1
length: 13
DNA: TGCAGTGCTAGAGTTTCAAGTAATCAGCCCCAGCATTTT
CDR3: CSARVSSNQPQHF

size: -
J: TRBJ1-4
D: -
V: TRBV5-8
length: 14
DNA: TGTGCCAGCAGCTTGGCCGAATCCGGGGAAAAACTGTTTTTT
CDR3: CASSLAESGEKLFF

size: few
J: TRBJ1-4
D: -
V: TRBV4-3
length: 18
DNA: TGCGCCAGCAGCCAAGATTGGAGGGGAACGGCAACTAATGAAAAACTGTTTTTT
CDR3: CASSQDWRGTATNEKLFF

size: once
J: TRBJ2-2
D: TRBD2
V: TRBV20-1
length: 15
DNA: TGCAGTGCTAGTAGTAGCGGGAGGGACACCGGGGAGCTGTTTTTT
CDR3: CSASSSGRDTGELFF

size: -
J: TRBJ1-5
D: TRBD1
V: TRBV20-1
length: 19
DNA: TGCAGTGCTAGGGGGAGGACAGGGGGCTTTGAGTATAGCAATCAGCCCCAGCATTTT
CDR3: CSARGRTGGFEYSNQPQHF

size: -
J: TRBJ2-7
D: -
V: TRBV19
length: 11
DNA: TGTGCCAGTAGTATGCTGGGCGAGCAGTACTTC
CDR3: CASSMLGEQYF